These T cell receptor beta chains were read from a single sample in a study of blood T cells in healthy people across ages. TCRdb re-called the 5' RACE reads with MiXCR, one entry per CDR3 protein. Of hundreds of thousands of distinct CDR3 sequences listed, around 38% were seen once; the top ten hold about 30%. The sample was blood. These TCRs come from a man older than 75 in good health. Each CDR3 is given with its conserved first and last residue. A D gene is named only where the DNA matches it firmly. Clone size is given for some rows only: seen once, a few or many times, or a class if the clone is expanded.

J gene | clone size | V gene | D gene | CDR3 protein | CDR3 DNA
TRBJ2-1 | many | TRBV6-2/TRBV6-3 | NA | CASGLGGNEQFF | TGTGCCAGCGGCCTTGGGGGGAATGAGCAGTTCTTC
TRBJ2-3 | NA | TRBV10-3 | TRBD2 | CAIAGTSVTDTQYF | TGTGCCATCGCCGGGACTAGCGTCACAGATACGCAGTATTTT
TRBJ2-5 | many | TRBV7-2 | NA | CASSLGPTVAQETQYF | TGTGCCAGCAGCTTAGGCCCCACCGTAGCCCAAGAGACCCAGTACTTC
TRBJ1-5 | many | TRBV6-2/TRBV6-3 | NA | CASSSTGTNQPQHF | TGTGCCAGCAGCTCTACAGGGACCAATCAGCCCCAGCATTTT
TRBJ2-7 | NA | TRBV20-1 | TRBD2 | CSAERESLYEQYF | TGCAGTGCTGAGCGGGAATCCCTCTACGAGCAGTACTTC
TRBJ2-7 | NA | TRBV7-8 | NA | CASSLPPGYEQYF | TGTGCCAGCAGCTTACCGCCTGGCTACGAGCAGTACTTC
TRBJ2-7 | many | TRBV7-2 | TRBD2 | CASSRLAGRYEQYF | TGTGCCAGCAGCAGACTAGCGGGGCGGTACGAGCAGTACTTC
TRBJ2-3 | NA | TRBV6-2/TRBV6-3 | NA | CASSTPPGEHTDTQYF | TGTGCCAGCAGTACCCCACCGGGAGAGCACACAGATACGCAGTATTTT
TRBJ2-5 | NA | TRBV6-2/TRBV6-3 | NA | CASSSTGPETQYF | TGTGCCAGCAGTAGTACGGGGCCAGAGACCCAGTACTTC
TRBJ2-7 | few | TRBV14 | NA | CASSQDGGEKRGRHSYEQYF | TGTGCCAGCAGCCAAGATGGGGGTGAAAAAAGGGGGAGGCACTCCTACGAGCAGTACTTC
TRBJ2-4 | NA | TRBV7-2 | NA | CASSLNRGLAKNIQYF | TGTGCCAGCAGCTTAAATAGGGGTCTAGCCAAAAACATTCAGTACTTC
TRBJ2-3 | NA | TRBV6-4 | TRBD1 | CASSERDRPVSTDTQYF | TGTGCCAGCAGTGAAAGGGACAGGCCTGTAAGCACAGATACGCAGTATTTT
TRBJ2-3 | once | TRBV9 | NA | CASSVVRGATDTQYF | TGTGCCAGCAGCGTAGTTCGCGGGGCCACAGATACGCAGTATTTT
TRBJ2-2 | NA | TRBV2 | NA | CASIRVPNTGELFF | TGTGCCAGCATTCGGGTACCGAACACCGGGGAGCTGTTTTTT
TRBJ2-1 | NA | TRBV20-1 | TRBD2 | CSARGKAGRVYEQFF | TGTAGTGCTAGAGGCAAAGCGGGGCGCGTTTATGAGCAGTTCTTC
TRBJ1-2 | once | TRBV7-8 | NA | CDSSLAEGGALDYGYTF | TGTGACAGCAGCTTAGCAGAAGGGGGGGCACTTGACTATGGCTACACCTTC
TRBJ2-7 | few | TRBV6-6 | TRBD2 | CASSNSGLAGTYEQYF | TGTGCCAGCAGCAACTCGGGACTAGCGGGAACCTACGAGCAGTACTTC
TRBJ1-1 | NA | TRBV10-3 | TRBD1 | CAISESGQGEAFF | TGTGCCATCAGTGAGTCGGGACAGGGAGAAGCTTTCTTT
TRBJ2-7 | NA | TRBV10-3 | NA | CAISESYPPYEQYF | TGTGCCATCAGTGAGTCGTATCCCCCCTACGAGCAGTACTTC
TRBJ2-7 | once | TRBV19 | NA | CATTDRSYEQYF | TGTGCCACCACAGACAGGTCCTACGAGCAGTACTTC
TRBJ2-7 | few | TRBV5-1 | NA | CASSPGRIPDHEQYF | TGCGCCAGCAGCCCTGGACGGATTCCCGACCACGAGCAGTACTTC
TRBJ2-7 | few | TRBV9 | NA | CASSPQGLGREYEQYF | TGTGCCAGCAGCCCCCAAGGGTTGGGCAGGGAGTACGAGCAGTACTTC
TRBJ2-3 | many | TRBV18 | NA | CASSQGTLALADTQYF | TGTGCCAGCTCACAGGGTACGCTAGCCCTCGCAGATACGCAGTATTTT
TRBJ2-2 | NA | TRBV6-2/TRBV6-3 | NA | CASSLSVPGELFF | TGTGCCAGCAGCCTATCAGTCCCCGGGGAGCTGTTTTTT
TRBJ2-1 | many | TRBV18 | TRBD1 | CASSPKSGQGTEQFF | TGTGCCAGCTCACCGAAGAGTGGACAGGGAACTGAGCAGTTCTTC
TRBJ2-7 | NA | TRBV5-5 | NA | CASSPQLAPDYEQYF | TGTGCCAGCAGCCCCCAACTAGCCCCTGACTACGAGCAGTACTTC
TRBJ2-1 | NA | TRBV29-1 | TRBD1 | CSADRVNEQFF | TGCAGCGCCGACAGGGTTAATGAGCAGTTCTTC
TRBJ1-1 | few | TRBV6-6 | NA | CATRTRGLTEAFF | TGTGCCACCCGGACGAGAGGCCTCACTGAAGCTTTCTTT
TRBJ1-1 | NA | TRBV4-3 | TRBD1 | CASSQDPTGQSTEAFF | TGCGCCAGCAGCCAAGACCCGACAGGGCAGAGCACTGAAGCTTTCTTT
TRBJ2-4 | NA | TRBV7-9 | TRBD2 | CASSLERDPKNIQYF | TGTGCCAGCAGCTTGGAGCGGGACCCCAAAAACATTCAGTACTTC
TRBJ1-2 | NA | TRBV4-2 | NA | CASSQVGAIDYGYTF | TGTGCCAGCAGCCAAGTGGGGGCGATTGACTATGGCTACACCTTC
TRBJ2-1 | few | TRBV4-3 | TRBD2 | CASSPQSGGAENEQFF | TGCGCCAGCAGCCCCCAGAGCGGGGGGGCTGAAAATGAGCAGTTCTTC
TRBJ2-5 | many | TRBV20-1 | NA | CRVDFQETQYF | TGCAGAGTCGACTTTCAAGAGACCCAGTACTTC
TRBJ2-3 | few | TRBV20-1 | NA | CSARPPGQRLSTDTQYF | TGCAGTGCTAGACCCCCGGGGCAGAGACTGTCCACAGATACGCAGTATTTT
TRBJ1-6 | NA | TRBV3-1 | NA | CASSQKTDSPLHF | TGTGCCAGCAGCCAGAAGACAGACTCACCCCTCCACTTT
TRBJ2-2 | once | TRBV20-1 | NA | CSARQGAGELFF | TGCAGTGCTAGACAGGGCGCCGGGGAGCTGTTTTTT
TRBJ2-2 | NA | TRBV15 | TRBD2 | CATSISSGFANTGELFF | TGTGCCACCAGCATCTCTAGCGGATTCGCGAACACCGGGGAGCTGTTTTTT
TRBJ2-1 | few | TRBV9 | TRBD2 | CASSAQEGVAGGREQFF | TGTGCCAGCAGCGCACAGGAGGGGGTAGCGGGGGGGCGTGAGCAGTTCTTC
TRBJ1-1 | few | TRBV29-1 | NA | CSVEEAGANTEAFF | TGCAGCGTTGAAGAGGCAGGGGCTAACACTGAAGCTTTCTTT
TRBJ2-7 | NA | TRBV6-5 | NA | CASSYGTPTYEQYF | TGTGCCAGCAGTTACGGGACTCCCACCTACGAGCAGTACTTC
TRBJ2-2 | few | TRBV7-2 | NA | CASSFRLNTGELFF | TGTGCCAGCAGCTTCAGGTTAAACACCGGGGAGCTGTTTTTT
TRBJ2-7 | NA | TRBV28 | NA | CASSSSREQYF | TGTGCCAGCAGTTCCTCTCGCGAGCAGTACTTC
TRBJ2-7 | NA | TRBV7-6 | NA | CASSPGRRDYEQYF | TGTGCCAGCAGCCCCGGGAGAAGGGACTACGAGCAGTACTTC
TRBJ2-3 | few | TRBV7-9 | NA | CASSLHSLSEPYF | TGTGCCAGCAGCCTACATAGCTTGAGCGAGCCGTATTTT
TRBJ1-1 | NA | TRBV21-1 | NA | CASSKADRRPSTEAFF | TGTGCCAGCAGCAAAGCGGACAGGAGGCCGAGTACTGAAGCTTTCTTT